The source of this T cell receptor (beta chain) is a study of graft-versus-host responses after intestinal transplantation. Study summary: Transplants given to recipients were multivisceral, liver-intestinal, or isolated intestinal. Induction with anti-thymocyte globulin, then tacrolimus and steroids for around three years, was given to all recipients. Whole-study findings and limits: GvH clones occurred in recipient marrow; some first appeared in ileum or blood. The study found high graft-versus-host to host-versus-graft clonal ratios in allografts of patients with graft-donor T cell macrochimerism.

J gave up 6 bases and V 2 bases, and 8 bases lay outside the gene matches. The CDR3 length is 16 residues. The V gene's germline CDR1 is SGHDT and CDR2 YYEEEE. A word on this clone: As yet, its antigen is unknown.

Repertoires were generated with immunoSEQ multiplex PCR, while TCRdb's copy carries only in-frame clones and drops some. The table records 1,500 to 2,000 clones, about 93% of them present only once. The clonotype was recovered from a human patient who received an intestinal transplant, so some T cells may come from the graft donor. This chain connects TRBV5-6 to TRBJ2-1; 10 nucleotides agree with TRBD2. Specimen: PBMCs, collected 16 days after intestinal transplant. The CDR3 DNA reads as TGTGCCAGCAGCTTATCCGGGACTAGCGATTTCAATGAGCAGTTCTTC. It translates to CASSLSGTSDFNEQFF.